The rows below give T cell receptor beta chains drawn from one sample of a study of T cells in Graves' hyperthyroidism and ophthalmopathy. TCRdb re-analysed the multiplex PCR reads in MiXCR, keeping a single row per CDR3 protein. The table has hundreds of thousands of distinct CDR3 sequences, approximately 17% seen once. The sequenced material came from blood. The receptors were gathered from a woman between 18 and 30 years old with Graves' ophthalmopathy. Both conserved end residues are part of each CDR3. A D gene is named only where the DNA matches it firmly. Not all rows give a size; the values are once, few, many and, for expanded clones, a class.

cdr3_nt | cdr3_aa | j_call | clone_size | d_call | v_call
TGTGCCTGGAGTGTTGGAAGAGAATCACCCCTCCACTTT | CAWSVGRESPLHF | TRBJ1-6 | . | . | TRBV30
TGTGCCAGCCTATTAACAGACGATGGCTACACCTTC | CASLLTDDGYTF | TRBJ1-2 | many | . | TRBV12-3/TRBV12-4
TGTGCCAGCAGCGTGGACTTGGGGACTAGACAGTACAATGAGCAGTTCTTC | CASSVDLGTRQYNEQFF | TRBJ2-1 | . | TRBD2 | TRBV9
TGTGCCAGCAGTTTCTCGGATAGCGGGAGAAATGAGCAGTTCTTC | CASSFSDSGRNEQFF | TRBJ2-1 | few | TRBD2 | TRBV28
TGTGCCAGCAGCCTGACTAGCGTGTATACAGATACGCAGTATTTT | CASSLTSVYTDTQYF | TRBJ2-3 | many | TRBD2 | TRBV11-2
TGTGCCAGCAGTACCTCGGACGGCGTGGGGGACACTGAAGCTTTCTTT | CASSTSDGVGDTEAFF | TRBJ1-1 | . | . | TRBV12-3/TRBV12-4
TGTGCCAGCACCTCATTTAGAGGAACCGGGGAGCTGTTTTTT | CASTSFRGTGELFF | TRBJ2-2 | . | . | TRBV6-1
TGTGCCAGCAGTGACGTGTCGCTGAATGAAAAACTGTTTTTT | CASSDVSLNEKLFF | TRBJ1-4 | few | . | TRBV6-1
TGTGCCAGCAGCTGGGACGAGGGGACTGAAGCTTTCTTT | CASSWDEGTEAFF | TRBJ1-1 | few | . | TRBV5-5
TGCAGTGCTAGTATTCTCGCCGGGACTCGGAGCCGGGGAGCTTTCTTT | CSASILAGTRSRGAFF | TRBJ1-1 | few | . | TRBV20-1
TGTGCCAGCAGTTTTCCCCAGGAAGGGGGTGGGCGGTACGAGCAGTACTTC | CASSFPQEGGGRYEQYF | TRBJ2-7 | many | . | TRBV28
TGTGCCAGCAGTGACGTACAGGGTTTTGGGGAGCTGTTTTTT | CASSDVQGFGELFF | TRBJ2-2 | . | . | TRBV25-1
TGTGCCAGCAGCCAAGATGAAAGACAGGCCCTGGGATACGAGCAGTACTTC | CASSQDERQALGYEQYF | TRBJ2-7 | few | . | TRBV3-1
TGCAGTGCTACGGGACCGGTCTCTGGGGCCACCGTCCTGACTTTC | CSATGPVSGATVLTF | TRBJ2-6 | . | . | TRBV20-1
TGTGCCAGCAGTTTTCAAGGGGGCAGGGCCTACGAGCAGTACTTC | CASSFQGGRAYEQYF | TRBJ2-7 | many | TRBD1 | TRBV28
TGTGCCAGCACTGAGACAGGGACGAACACTGAAGCTTTCTTT | CASTETGTNTEAFF | TRBJ1-1 | many | TRBD1 | TRBV6-1
TGTGCCAGCTCACCATGGCGGATGACCACAGATACGCAGTATTTT | CASSPWRMTTDTQYF | TRBJ2-3 | many | . | TRBV18
TGTGCCAGCAGTTACGGTGGGACAGGGAAGTACTTC | CASSYGGTGKYF | TRBJ2-5 | . | TRBD1 | TRBV6-5
TGTGCCAGCAGCATAAAACCCCAGGGGGCGAACACCGGGGAGCTGTTTTTT | CASSIKPQGANTGELFF | TRBJ2-2 | . | TRBD1 | TRBV9
TGTGCCAGCTTGTCGACAGGGGCCGAGCAGTACTTC | CASLSTGAEQYF | TRBJ2-7 | many | TRBD1 | TRBV7-9
TGTGCCAGCAGTTTGGGAACTAGCGACCGACCCTACGAGCAGTACTTC | CASSLGTSDRPYEQYF | TRBJ2-7 | many | TRBD2 | TRBV28
TGCGCCAGCAGGTACGGTCCGGGGGGCGACGAGCAGTACTTC | CASRYGPGGDEQYF | TRBJ2-7 | many | . | TRBV5-1
TGTGCCAGCAGCTCGGAGGAAGGCAGGGGATCACCCCTCCACTTT | CASSSEEGRGSPLHF | TRBJ1-6 | . | . | TRBV7-9
TGCAGTGCTAGAGTGTACAATGAGCAGTTCTTC | CSARVYNEQFF | TRBJ2-1 | many | . | TRBV20-1
TGTGCCAGCAGCCAAGACCCCGACAGCGGCTACACCTTC | CASSQDPDSGYTF | TRBJ1-2 | . | . | TRBV3-1
TGTGCCAGCTTATTTGGAGTATCAGGGGAACCCCAAGAGACCCAGTACTTC | CASLFGVSGEPQETQYF | TRBJ2-5 | few | . | TRBV11-2
TGTGCCAGCAGTGAAACAGGGCTTACAGGATACTATGGCTACACCTTC | CASSETGLTGYYGYTF | TRBJ1-2 | . | . | TRBV6-1
TGCAGTGCCAGCGGGGGAGGGACGCAGGCTTTCTTT | CSASGGGTQAFF | TRBJ1-1 | . | . | TRBV20-1
TGTGCCAGCAGCTTGACCCAGGGATTGGTAACTGAAGCTTTCTTT | CASSLTQGLVTEAFF | TRBJ1-1 | few | . | TRBV5-6
TGTGCCAGCCGAGAAACCGGGACAGTTTTTGGTTCACCCCTCCACTTT | CASRETGTVFGSPLHF | TRBJ1-6 | once | TRBD1 | TRBV12-3/TRBV12-4
TGTGCCAGCAGCAGGGGGGGGATAGACGGGGAAAAACTGTTTTTT | CASSRGGIDGEKLFF | TRBJ1-4 | . | . | TRBV7-6
TGTGCCAGCTCACCAAGGGAAAATCAGCCCCAGCATTTT | CASSPRENQPQHF | TRBJ1-5 | many | . | TRBV18
TGCGCCAGCAGTCTAGGGGGAGTGGATGGCTACACCTTC | CASSLGGVDGYTF | TRBJ1-2 | few | . | TRBV5-1
TGTGCCAGCAGTGAAAGGAACCGGGACTTAGGGCAGTTCTTC | CASSERNRDLGQFF | TRBJ2-1 | many | . | TRBV6-1
TGTGCCAGCAGTTCTTCCGGGACAGGGTCCTGGGGGCAGTTCTTC | CASSSSGTGSWGQFF | TRBJ2-1 | . | TRBD1 | TRBV6-1
TGTGCCAGCAGCCCTCGGGACGCCAACACTGAAGCTTTCTTT | CASSPRDANTEAFF | TRBJ1-1 | few | . | TRBV9
TGTGCCAGCAGCTTAGACAAACACAATGAGCAGTTCTTC | CASSLDKHNEQFF | TRBJ2-1 | . | . | TRBV11-2
TGTGCCAGCACCGAGTCGGACTGGACTCAGCCCCAGCATTTT | CASTESDWTQPQHF | TRBJ1-5 | . | . | TRBV6-1
TGTGCCAGCAGTGAAGGGACAGGGGGCTCTGGAAACACCATATATTTT | CASSEGTGGSGNTIYF | TRBJ1-3 | . | TRBD1 | TRBV6-1
TGTGCCAGCAGCCCGGAGGGAGCCCTCACAGATACGCAGTATTTT | CASSPEGALTDTQYF | TRBJ2-3 | many | . | TRBV2
TGTGCCAGCAGCCTCAGGGGTACATCTTCAGAGACCCAGTACTTC | CASSLRGTSSETQYF | TRBJ2-5 | many | . | TRBV3-1
TGTGCCAGCAGAGACCCAGGGGGCGCCCTTTATGGCTACACCTTC | CASRDPGGALYGYTF | TRBJ1-2 | . | TRBD1 | TRBV6-2/TRBV6-3
TGCAGTGCTAGACCGGGACAGTATAATTCACCCCTCCACTTT | CSARPGQYNSPLHF | TRBJ1-6 | . | TRBD1 | TRBV20-1
TGTGCCTGGAGTAGGCAGCCCTACGAGCAGTACTTC | CAWSRQPYEQYF | TRBJ2-7 | . | . | TRBV30
TGTGCCAGCAGCTTAATTGGTGTCCAAGAGACCCAGTACTTC | CASSLIGVQETQYF | TRBJ2-5 | many | . | TRBV7-6
TGTGCCAGCAGCCTGATGGGACAAACTCAAGAGACCCAGTACTTC | CASSLMGQTQETQYF | TRBJ2-5 | . | . | TRBV3-1
TGTGCCAGCAGGGACAACCCGGGCACTGAAGCTTTCTTT | CASRDNPGTEAFF | TRBJ1-1 | many | . | TRBV27
TGTGCCAGCAGTTACCATCCTGGAGAAGGGACAGATACGCAGTATTTT | CASSYHPGEGTDTQYF | TRBJ2-3 | many | . | TRBV12-3/TRBV12-4